Given below is one TCR beta chain in context. Its antigen is as yet unknown. Constant-region reverse primers amplified full-length variable regions, followed by semi-nested Nested Universal Primer A PCR. TCRdb reprocessed the 5' RACE reads with MiXCR, giving one entry per CDR3 protein. The table shows tens of thousands of distinct CDR3 sequences, with around 24% occurring only once. Findings and limits, study-wide: The larger cohort examined one V-J beta rearrangement, not whole repertoires. Tumor memory CD4+ T cell TCR gene usage clustered with blood and lymph node memory CD4+ cells and lymph node naive CD4+ cells.

CDR3 size: 17 residues. The junction had 18 bases not matched to a gene; V was cut back by 3 bases and J by 7 bases. From germline, CDR1 is MNHNS and CDR2 SASEGT. Tregs were sorted as CD4+CD25+CD127-/low cells. The TCR sequence derives from a female donor with breast cancer. This chain joins TRBV6-1 and TRBJ2-7; TRBD1 matches 7 bases. The sample consisted of tumor-infiltrating Tregs sorted from the breast tumor. The CDR3 is CASSERSLDRVAGEQYF. CDR3 nucleotides: TGTGCCAGCAGTGAGAGATCCCTCGACAGGGTGGCTGGGGAGCAGTACTTC.